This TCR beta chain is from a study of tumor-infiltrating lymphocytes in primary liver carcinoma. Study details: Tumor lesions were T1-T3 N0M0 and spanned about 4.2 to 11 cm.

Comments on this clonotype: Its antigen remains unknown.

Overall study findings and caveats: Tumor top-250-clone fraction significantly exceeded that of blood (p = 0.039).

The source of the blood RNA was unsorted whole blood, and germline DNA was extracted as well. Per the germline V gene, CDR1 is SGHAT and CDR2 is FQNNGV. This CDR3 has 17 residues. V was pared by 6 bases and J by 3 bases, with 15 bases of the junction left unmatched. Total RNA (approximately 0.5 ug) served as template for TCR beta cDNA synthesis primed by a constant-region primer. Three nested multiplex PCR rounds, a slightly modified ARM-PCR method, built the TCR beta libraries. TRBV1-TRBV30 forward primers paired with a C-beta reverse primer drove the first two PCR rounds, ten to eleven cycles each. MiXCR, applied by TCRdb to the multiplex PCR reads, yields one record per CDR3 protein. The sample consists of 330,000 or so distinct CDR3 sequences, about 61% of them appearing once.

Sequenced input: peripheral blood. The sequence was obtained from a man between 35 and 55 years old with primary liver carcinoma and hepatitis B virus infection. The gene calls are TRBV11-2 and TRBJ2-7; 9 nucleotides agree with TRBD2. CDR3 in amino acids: CASRWDGPGLAHYEQYF. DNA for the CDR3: TGTGCCAGCAGATGGGACGGACCCGGACTAGCGCACTACGAGCAGTACTTC.